The present TCR beta chain was sequenced within a study of low-dose radiotherapy and immunotherapy resistance in tumors. Whole-study context: Doses delivered to Cohort 2 were 1 Gy per fraction every two weeks, amounting to 13 Gy over 26 weeks. The 200 mg/m2 dose of intravenous cyclophosphamide was given every two weeks, one day before radiation and immunotherapy.

Primers used for first-strand cDNA, a TRAV- and TRBV-specific set, covered both alpha and beta chains. PCR amplification of the TCRs was performed with Phusion for 15 to 25 PCR cycles, and it relied on a constant-region primer together with a V-primer adapter. The authors amplified isolated mRNA by in vitro transcription. TCRdb itself ran the reads through MiXCR, one entry per CDR3 protein. Of some 82,000 distinct CDR3 sequences detected, around 18% appear once; the ten largest clones hold about 5.9%. Noted time point: before trial treatment. All of the donors were given nivolumab, ipilimumab, aspirin, low-dose cyclophosphamide and low-dose radiotherapy as part of RACIN, a single-arm trial. The source is a male donor with prostate cancer. The sequencing here drew on PBMCs, taken before treatment.

This chain's CDR3 is CASSGTGFTVTQYF. The CDR3 DNA is TGCGCCAGCAGCGGAACAGGGTTTACGGTGACCCAGTACTTC. The chain couples TRBV5-1 to TRBJ2-5, with D perhaps TRBD1 (6 bases). V lost 4 bases to trimming and J lost 7 bases, with 17 bases between them. The CDR3 has 14 amino acids. The germline CDR1 and CDR2 sequences are SGHRS and YFSETQ.